The present TCR beta chain was sequenced within a study of blood T cell repertoires in COVID-19. The junction had 10 bases not matched to a gene; V was cut back by 2 bases and J by 7 bases. This CDR3 region has 17 residues. Germline V lookup: CDR1 WNHNN, CDR2 SYGVQD (reference sequence). Per the original data handling: Amplification with reference gene primers provided the estimates of nucleated cell counts. Sequencing used immunoSEQ multiplex PCR; TCRdb keeps in-frame clones, though not all of them. V and J calls and clone size are given by that table; D and trimming were obtained from the DNA. In the table there are more than 90,000 clones, 80% to 95% of which are singletons.

The sequence derives from a man aged 45-60 years with active COVID-19. The material sequenced was peripheral blood. The J gene is TRBJ2-3, the V gene TRBV10-1, with TRBD2 matching over 12 bases. The CDR3 nucleotides read TGCGCCAGCAGTGAGGGGTTCCCCGGGACTAGCGGGTATACGCAGTATTTT. Its protein is CASSEGFPGTSGYTQYF.